Reported below is one T cell receptor beta chain. The antigen is not known. The sample originates from a study of response to subunit inactivated influenza vaccine. TCRdb recomputed calls from the RT-PCR reads with MiXCR, one row per CDR3 protein. This table has approximately 700,000 distinct CDR3 sequences, about 15% appearing once. The germline V gene encodes CDR1 DFQATT and CDR2 SNEGSKA (reference sequence). V gave up 5 bases and J gave up 6 bases; unmatched junction bases: 13. CDR3 size: 17 residues. Regarding the study as a whole: It was suggested by the authors that few new T cells are recruited by each seasonal influenza vaccination.

The J gene is TRBJ2-3, the V gene TRBV20-1; 14 bases align to TRBD2. The TCR originated in a man in his fifties who received an inactivated influenza vaccine. Material: PBMCs from blood, obtained roughly 15 days before vaccination. The CDR3: CSAPTSGRAGGTDTQYF. The CDR3 bases are TGCAGTGCTCCGACTAGCGGGAGGGCCGGCGGGACGGATACGCAGTATTTT.